This TCR beta chain is from a study of cytotoxic CD8 clonotypes in ibrutinib-treated CLL (dated by TCRdb to about 2021). Regarding the study in general: The cohort was composed of 10 to 11 relapsed/refractory and roughly 16 treatment-naive patients; IGHV unmutated status was identified in some 17 patients. Responses were partial in roughly 25 patients and complete in 2; after median approximately 66 months follow-up, about 14 stayed in remission and roughly twelve progressed. The response samples were drawn at a median of 12 months into treatment, with a range of roughly 6 to 40 months. Samples averaged around 280,000 productive templates and approximately 100,000 productive rearrangements. Of the approximately 94 people in the trial, around 25 had longitudinal samples available. Cryopreserved peripheral blood mononuclear cells were obtained prior to treatment, at the time of response, and at either disease progression or sustained remission. Patients were still on ibrutinib when every remission and progressive disease sample was collected. On the study overall, not on this receptor specifically: Sampling times were not matched between sustained-remission and progressing patients, and lymph node repertoires were not studied. Baseline clonality exceeded that of age-matched healthy donors and correlated strongly with circulating CD8+ T-cell counts. Public clonotypes were rare and either contracted or stayed stable during treatment, and the rise in clonality at ibrutinib response reflected the expansion of private clonotypes. An increase in clonality was observed at ibrutinib response, with clonality remaining stable during sustained remission and falling back toward baseline at progression.

About this clone itself: Its cognate antigen has yet to be identified. No quality values exist for individual bases; no much larger clone is one base distant.

The sample's time point, from its label and the paper: around 2 years on ibrutinib. For TCR beta library preparation, about 2 micrograms of genomic DNA were isolated from cryopreserved PBMCs. Longitudinal blood samples from CLL patients on ibrutinib monotherapy were analyzed using high-throughput TCR beta sequencing. Patients were enrolled in a phase 2 open-label single-center ibrutinib monotherapy trial. V lost 1 base and J lost 4 bases; the stretch between them is 14 bases long. Sequences SGHTA (CDR1) and FQGNSA (CDR2) are obtained from the germline V gene. The CDR3, cysteine through phenylalanine, is 16 amino acids long. The retained sequence is limited to the CDR3, 48 bases, with the frame set at the first base. Each clonotype received, on average, about 10x coverage in deep resolution sequencing performed on a MiSeq, where the target depth lay between 1 in 1 million and 1 in 200,000 T cells. The immunoSEQ hsTCRB Kit was used to generate TCR beta libraries. The paper's data handling went like this. The data were analyzed with ImmunoSEQ Analyzer and ImmunoSEQ Data Assistant, and V, D and J gene assignments followed IMGT definitions. Clonality was computed as one minus normalized Shannon entropy of productive rearrangement frequencies, ranging from 0 to 1. Only overrepresented clonotypes making up at least 0.05% of the repertoire of each patient were included in the public clonotype analysis. Some 12 age-matched healthy donor repertoires from immuneACCESS served as clonality controls. This is the immuneACCESS table as TCRdb keeps it, with only in-frame sequences that have V and J called. A part of the clones is gone; compared with another copy, unresolved V genes explain less than half, and the rest is unexplained. D and trimming were read from the DNA, whereas the V and J calls and clone size are those reported in that table. The sample table holds under 200,000 clones, of which 70% to 85% were seen once. In total, the top ten clones hold under 5.5% of the sample.

This TCR came from a human donor with chronic lymphocytic leukemia. Here the sequenced sample was PBMCs, taken after 24 months of ibrutinib treatment. In this chain, TRBV7-2 is recombined with TRBJ2-1, with TRBD2 perhaps the D gene, on 5 matching bases. Here is the DNA: TGTGCCAGCAGCTTAGTGAGGGCGTCGGGTTACAATGAGCAGTTCTTC. Translated, this gives CASSLVRASGYNEQFF.